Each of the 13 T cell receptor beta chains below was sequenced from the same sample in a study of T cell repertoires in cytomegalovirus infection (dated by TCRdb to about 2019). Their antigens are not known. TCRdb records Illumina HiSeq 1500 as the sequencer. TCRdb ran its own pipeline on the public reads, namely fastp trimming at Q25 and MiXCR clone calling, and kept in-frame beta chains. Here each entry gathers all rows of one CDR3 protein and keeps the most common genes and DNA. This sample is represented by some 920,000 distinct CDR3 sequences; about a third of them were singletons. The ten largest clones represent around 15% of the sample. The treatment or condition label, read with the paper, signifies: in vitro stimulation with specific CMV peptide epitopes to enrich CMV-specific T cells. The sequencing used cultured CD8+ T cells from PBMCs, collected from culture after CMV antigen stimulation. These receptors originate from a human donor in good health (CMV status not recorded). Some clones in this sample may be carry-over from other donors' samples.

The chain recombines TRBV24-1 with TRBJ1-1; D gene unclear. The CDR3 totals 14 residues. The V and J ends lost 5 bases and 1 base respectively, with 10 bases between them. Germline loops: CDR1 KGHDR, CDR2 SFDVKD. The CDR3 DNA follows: TGTGCCACCAGTGTGAGGGTCCAGAACACTGAAGCTTTCTTT. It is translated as CATSVRVQNTEAFF.

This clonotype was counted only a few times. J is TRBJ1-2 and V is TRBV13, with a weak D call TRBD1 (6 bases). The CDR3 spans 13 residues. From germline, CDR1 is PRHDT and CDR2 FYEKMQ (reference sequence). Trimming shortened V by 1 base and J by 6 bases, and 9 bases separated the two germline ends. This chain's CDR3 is CASSLAQGNGYTF. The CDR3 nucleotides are TGTGCCAGCAGCTTAGCCCAGGGGAATGGCTACACCTTC.

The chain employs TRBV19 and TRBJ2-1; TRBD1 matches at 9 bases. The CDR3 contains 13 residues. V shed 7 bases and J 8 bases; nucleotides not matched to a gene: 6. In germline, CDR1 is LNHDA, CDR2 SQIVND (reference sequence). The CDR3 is CASTKGTGYEQFF. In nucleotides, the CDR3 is TGTGCCAGTACCAAGGGGACAGGGTATGAGCAGTTCTTC.

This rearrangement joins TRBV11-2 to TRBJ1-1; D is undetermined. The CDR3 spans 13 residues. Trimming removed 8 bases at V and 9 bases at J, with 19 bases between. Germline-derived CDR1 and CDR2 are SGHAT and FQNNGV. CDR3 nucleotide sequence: TGTGCCAGCGTCTATGAAACGGGGAAAAAAGCTTTCTTT. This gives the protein CASVYETGKKAFF.

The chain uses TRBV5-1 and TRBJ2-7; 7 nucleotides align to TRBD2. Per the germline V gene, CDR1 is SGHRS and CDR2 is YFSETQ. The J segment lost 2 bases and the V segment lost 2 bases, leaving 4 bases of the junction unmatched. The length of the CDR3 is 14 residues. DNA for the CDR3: TGCGCCAGCAGCTTAAGCGGGGAGACCTACGAGCAGTACTTC. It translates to CASSLSGETYEQYF. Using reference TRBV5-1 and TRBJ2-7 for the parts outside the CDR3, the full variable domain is KAGVTQTPRYLIKTRGQQVTLSCSPISGHRSVSWYQQTPGQGLQFLFEYFSETQRNKGNFPGRFSGRQFSNSRSEMNVSTLELGDSALYLCASSLSGETYEQYFGPGTRLTVT.

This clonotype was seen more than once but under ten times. CDR3 protein: CASSNSGGDNEQFF. CDR3 bases: TGTGCCAGCAGTAATAGCGGGGGGGACAATGAGCAGTTCTTC. The chain joins TRBV11-3 to TRBJ2-1; TRBD2 agrees at 11 bases. After removal of 6 bases from V and 5 bases from J, the junction contained 3 bases not matched to a gene. The CDR3 is made up of 14 amino acids. Per the germline V gene, CDR1 is SGHNT and CDR2 is YENEEA.

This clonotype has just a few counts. The DNA for the CDR3 is TGTGCCAGCAGCTTGGAGAACGGGTCAGGCTACACCTTC. Residues: CASSLENGSGYTF. The chain recombines TRBV5-4 with TRBJ1-2; D not certain. This CDR3 contains 13 residues. V lost 0 bases to trimming and J lost 8 bases, with 11 bases between them. Germline V lookup: CDR1 SGHNT, CDR2 YYREEE (reference sequence).

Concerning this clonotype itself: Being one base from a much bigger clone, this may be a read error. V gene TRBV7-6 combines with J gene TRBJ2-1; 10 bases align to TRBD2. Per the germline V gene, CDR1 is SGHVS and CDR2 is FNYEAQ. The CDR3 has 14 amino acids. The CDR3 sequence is CVSSLGTSVHEQFF. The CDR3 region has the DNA TGTGTCAGCAGCTTAGGGACTAGCGTCCATGAGCAGTTCTTC.

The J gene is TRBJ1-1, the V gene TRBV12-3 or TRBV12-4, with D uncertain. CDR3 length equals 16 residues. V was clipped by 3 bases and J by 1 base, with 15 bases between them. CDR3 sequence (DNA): TGTGCCAGCAGTTTTGCGCTTCCACATAAGAACACTGAAGCTTTCTTT. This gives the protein CASSFALPHKNTEAFF.

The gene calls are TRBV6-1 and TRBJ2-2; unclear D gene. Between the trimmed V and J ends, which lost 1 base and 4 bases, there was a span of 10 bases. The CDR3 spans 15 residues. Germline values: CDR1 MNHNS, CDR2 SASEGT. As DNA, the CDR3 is TGTGCCAGCAGTGAAGGAACTGGACCCACCGGGGAGCTGTTTTTT. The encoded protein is CASSEGTGPTGELFF.

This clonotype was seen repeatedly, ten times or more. The CDR3 is CATSDLSSGGSPTDTQYF. In nucleotides, the CDR3 is TGTGCCACCAGTGATTTGTCTAGCGGGGGGTCCCCCACAGATACGCAGTATTTT. This chain links TRBV24-1 with TRBJ2-3; TRBD2 agrees at 11 bases. This CDR3 contains 18 residues. From germline, CDR1 is KGHDR and CDR2 SFDVKD. Trimming at V came to 0 bases and at J to 2 bases, leaving 6 bases not matched to a gene.

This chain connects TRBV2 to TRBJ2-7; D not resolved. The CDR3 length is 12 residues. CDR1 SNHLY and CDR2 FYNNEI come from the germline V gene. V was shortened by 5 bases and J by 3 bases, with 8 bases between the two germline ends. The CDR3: CASSQVNYEQYV. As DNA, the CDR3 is TGTGCCAGCAGTCAGGTCAACTACGAGCAGTACGTC.

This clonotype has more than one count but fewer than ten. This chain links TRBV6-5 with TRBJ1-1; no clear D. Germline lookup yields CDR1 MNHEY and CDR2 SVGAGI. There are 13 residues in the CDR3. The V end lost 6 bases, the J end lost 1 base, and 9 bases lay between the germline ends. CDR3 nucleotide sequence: TGTGCCAGCAGCCATCGACAGAACACTGAAGCTTTCTTT. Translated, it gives CASSHRQNTEAFF.